Detailed here is one T cell receptor (beta chain). As yet, its antigen is unknown. The data were obtained in a study of tumor-infiltrating lymphocytes in primary liver carcinoma. The investigators made TCR beta cDNA from about 510 ng total RNA, using a constant-region primer. Libraries covering TCR beta were generated through three nested multiplex PCR rounds (using a slightly modified ARM-PCR). TCRdb re-analysed the multiplex PCR reads in MiXCR, keeping a single row per CDR3 protein. Among some 180,000 distinct CDR3 sequences, 85% were seen once, and the ten largest hold 15% to 20%. Broader study findings: Only about 7-25% of top clones were detected in each of the five tumor regions.

Scientists recovered RNA and DNA together from roughly 21-30 mg of unsorted bulk tissue. Sequencing was carried out using tumor tissue from primary liver carcinoma. This clonotype was obtained from a man in his forties with primary liver carcinoma and hepatitis B virus infection.

The CDR3 is CASSPQWERPDTQYF. CDR3 DNA: TGTGCCAGCAGTCCTCAGTGGGAGAGGCCAGATACGCAGTATTTT. V and J are TRBV12-3 or TRBV12-4 and TRBJ2-3; D possibly corresponds to TRBD2 (5 bases). Deletions cut 5 bases from V and 4 bases from J, with 16 bases between. The CDR3 sequence is 15 residues long.